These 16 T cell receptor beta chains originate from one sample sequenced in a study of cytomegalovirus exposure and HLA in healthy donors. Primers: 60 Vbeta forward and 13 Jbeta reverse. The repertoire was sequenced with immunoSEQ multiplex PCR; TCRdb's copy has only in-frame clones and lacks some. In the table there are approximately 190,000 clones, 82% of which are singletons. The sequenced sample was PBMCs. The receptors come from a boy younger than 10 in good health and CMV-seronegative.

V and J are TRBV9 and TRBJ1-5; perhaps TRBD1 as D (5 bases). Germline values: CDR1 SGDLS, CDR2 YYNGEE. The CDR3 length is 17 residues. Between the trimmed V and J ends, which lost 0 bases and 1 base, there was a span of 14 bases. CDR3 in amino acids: CASSVDEGRVSNQPQHF. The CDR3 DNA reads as TGTGCCAGCAGCGTAGACGAGGGGAGGGTAAGCAATCAGCCCCAGCATTTT. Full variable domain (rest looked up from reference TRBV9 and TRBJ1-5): DSGVTQTPKHLITATGQRVTLRCSPRSGDLSVYWYQQSLDQGLQFLIQYYNGEERAKGNILERFSAQQFPDLHSELNLSSLELGDSALYFCASSVDEGRVSNQPQHFGDGTRLSIL.

The CDR3 DNA follows: TGTGCCAGCAGTGAAGTGGACAGGGAAATAAATCAGCCCCAGCATTTT. It is translated as CASSEVDREINQPQHF. The V call is TRBV6-1, the J call TRBJ1-5; 8 bases are shared with TRBD1. Germline-derived CDR1 and CDR2 are MNHNS and SASEGT. The junction had 6 bases not matched to a gene; V was cut back by 1 base and J by 4 bases. The CDR3 loop spans 16 amino acids.

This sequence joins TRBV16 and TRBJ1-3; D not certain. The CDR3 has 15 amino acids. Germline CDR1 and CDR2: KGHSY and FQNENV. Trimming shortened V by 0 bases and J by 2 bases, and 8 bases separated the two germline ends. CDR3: CASSQSRTTGNTIYF. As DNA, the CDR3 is TGTGCCAGCAGCCAATCGCGGACTACTGGAAACACCATATATTTT.

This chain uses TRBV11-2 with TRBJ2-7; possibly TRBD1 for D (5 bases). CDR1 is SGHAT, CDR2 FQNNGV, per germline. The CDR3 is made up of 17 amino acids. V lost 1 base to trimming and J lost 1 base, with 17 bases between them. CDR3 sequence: CASSLVGAATVSYEQYF. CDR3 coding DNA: TGTGCCAGCAGCTTAGTAGGGGCCGCGACGGTATCCTACGAGCAGTACTTC. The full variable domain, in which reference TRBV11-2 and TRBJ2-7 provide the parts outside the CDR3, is EAGVAQSPRYKIIEKRQSVAFWCNPISGHATLYWYQQILGQGPKLLIQFQNNGVVDDSQLPKDRFSAERLKGVDSTLKIQPAKLEDSAVYLCASSLVGAATVSYEQYFGPGTRLTVT.

CDR3 amino acids: CASSYSTGNEQYF. CDR3 coding DNA: TGTGCCAGCAGTTACTCGACAGGGAACGAGCAGTACTTC. The rearrangement uses TRBV6-6 and TRBJ2-7, with 7 bases matching TRBD1. The CDR3 loop spans 13 amino acids. After removal of 0 bases from V and 5 bases from J, the junction contained 1 base not matched to a gene. The germline gives CDR1 MNHNY, CDR2 SVGAGI (reference sequence).

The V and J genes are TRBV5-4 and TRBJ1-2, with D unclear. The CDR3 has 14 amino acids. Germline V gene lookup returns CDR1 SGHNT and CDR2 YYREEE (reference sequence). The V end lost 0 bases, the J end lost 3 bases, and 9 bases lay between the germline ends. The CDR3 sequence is CASSLVGSHYGYTF. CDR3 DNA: TGTGCCAGCAGCTTGGTGGGCAGTCACTATGGCTACACCTTC.

The CDR3 region is CASIQDRGYEQYF. DNA of the CDR3: TGTGCCAGCATTCAGGACAGGGGATACGAGCAGTACTTC. The gene calls are TRBV6-1 and TRBJ2-7; 9 bases line up with TRBD1. This CDR3 has 13 amino acids. Germline V CDR1 and CDR2: MNHNS, SASEGT. J was trimmed by 4 bases and V by 7 bases; bases with no gene match: 5.

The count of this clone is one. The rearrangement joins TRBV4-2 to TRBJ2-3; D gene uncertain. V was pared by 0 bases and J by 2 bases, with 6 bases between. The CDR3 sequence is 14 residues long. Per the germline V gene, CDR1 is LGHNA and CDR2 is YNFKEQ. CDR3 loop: CASSQDSPTDTQYF. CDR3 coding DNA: TGTGCCAGCAGCCAAGACTCCCCCACAGATACGCAGTATTTT.

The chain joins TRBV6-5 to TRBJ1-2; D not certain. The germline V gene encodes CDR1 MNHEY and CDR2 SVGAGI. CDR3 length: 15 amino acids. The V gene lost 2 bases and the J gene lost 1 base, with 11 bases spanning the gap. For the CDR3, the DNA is TGTGCCAGCAGTTACGGTGGAGCACGTAACTATGGCTACACCTTC. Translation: CASSYGGARNYGYTF.

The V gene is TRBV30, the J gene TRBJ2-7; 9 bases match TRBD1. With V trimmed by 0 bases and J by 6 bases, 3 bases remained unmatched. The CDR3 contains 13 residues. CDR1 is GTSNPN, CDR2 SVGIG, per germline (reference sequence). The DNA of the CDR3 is TGTGCCTGGAGTGTCGGGACAGGGTCCGAGCAGTACTTC. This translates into CAWSVGTGSEQYF.

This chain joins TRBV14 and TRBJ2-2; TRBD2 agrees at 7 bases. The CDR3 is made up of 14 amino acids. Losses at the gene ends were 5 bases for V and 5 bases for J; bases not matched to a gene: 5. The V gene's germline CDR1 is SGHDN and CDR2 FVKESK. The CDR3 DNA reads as TGTGCCAGCAGCAAAGGGCGGGGGACCGGGGAGCTGTTTTTT. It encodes CASSKGRGTGELFF.

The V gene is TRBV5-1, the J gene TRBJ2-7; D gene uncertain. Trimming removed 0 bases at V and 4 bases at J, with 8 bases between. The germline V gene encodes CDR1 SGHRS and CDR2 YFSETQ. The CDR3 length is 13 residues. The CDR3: CASSLDLLYEQYF. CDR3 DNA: TGCGCCAGCAGCTTGGATCTTCTTTACGAGCAGTACTTC.

The CDR3 DNA reads TGTGCCAGCAGCGTAGCAGGGTTCTATGAAGCTTTCTTT. Translation gives CASSVAGFYEAFF. The rearrangement uses TRBV9 and TRBJ1-1; tentatively, D is TRBD1 (5 bases). The CDR3 covers 13 residues. V was cut by 0 bases and J by 7 bases, with 10 bases left in between. Per the germline V gene, CDR1 is SGDLS and CDR2 is YYNGEE.

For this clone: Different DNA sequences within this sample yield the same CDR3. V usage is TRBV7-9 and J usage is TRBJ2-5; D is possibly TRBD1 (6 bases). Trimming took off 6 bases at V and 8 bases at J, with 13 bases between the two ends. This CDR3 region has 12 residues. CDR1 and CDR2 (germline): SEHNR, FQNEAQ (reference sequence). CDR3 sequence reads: CASSPTDSTQYF. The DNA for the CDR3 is TGTGCCAGCAGTCCGACGGACAGCACCCAGTACTTC.

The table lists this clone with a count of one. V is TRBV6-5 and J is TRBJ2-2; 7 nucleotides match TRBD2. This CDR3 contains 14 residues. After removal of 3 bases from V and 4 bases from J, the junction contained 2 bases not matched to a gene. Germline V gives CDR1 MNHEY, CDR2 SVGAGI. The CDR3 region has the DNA TGTGCCAGCAGTTATCAGCGGGGCACCGGGGAGCTGTTTTTT. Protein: CASSYQRGTGELFF.

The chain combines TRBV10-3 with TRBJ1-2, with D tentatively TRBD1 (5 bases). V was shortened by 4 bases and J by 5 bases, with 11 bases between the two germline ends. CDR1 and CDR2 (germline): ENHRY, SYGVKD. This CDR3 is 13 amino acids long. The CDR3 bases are TGTGCCATCAGTGGGGGACGGGGGTATGGCTACACCTTC. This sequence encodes CAISGGRGYGYTF.